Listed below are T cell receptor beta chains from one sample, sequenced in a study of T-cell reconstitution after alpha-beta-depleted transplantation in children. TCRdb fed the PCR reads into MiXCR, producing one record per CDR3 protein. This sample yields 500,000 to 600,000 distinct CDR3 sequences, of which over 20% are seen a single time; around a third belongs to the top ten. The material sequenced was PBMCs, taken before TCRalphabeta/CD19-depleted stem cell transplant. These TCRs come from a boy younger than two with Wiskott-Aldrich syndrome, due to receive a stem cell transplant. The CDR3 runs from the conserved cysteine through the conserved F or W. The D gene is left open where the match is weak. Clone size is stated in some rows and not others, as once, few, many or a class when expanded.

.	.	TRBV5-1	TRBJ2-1	CASSTVLVPTYNEQFF	TGCGCCAGCAGCACAGTACTAGTGCCCACCTACAATGAGCAGTTCTTC
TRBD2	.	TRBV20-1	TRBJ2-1	CSARIVAGTLSYNEQFF	TGCAGTGCTAGAATAGTAGCGGGGACCCTCTCCTACAATGAGCAGTTCTTC
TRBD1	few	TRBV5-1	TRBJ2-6	CASATGVHLSGANVLTF	TGCGCCAGCGCAACAGGGGTCCACCTCTCTGGGGCCAACGTCCTGACTTTC
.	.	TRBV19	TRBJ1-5	CASMIAGNQPQHF	TGTGCCAGTATGATCGCGGGGAATCAGCCCCAGCATTTT
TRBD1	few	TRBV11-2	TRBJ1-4	CASSFGTANEKLFF	TGTGCCAGCAGTTTCGGGACAGCTAATGAAAAACTGTTTTTT
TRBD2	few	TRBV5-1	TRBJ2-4	CASSLYERELNIQYF	TGCGCCAGCAGCTTGTACGAGCGGGAGTTAAACATTCAGTACTTC
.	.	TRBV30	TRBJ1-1	CAWSGGLEAFF	TGTGCCTGGAGCGGGGGACTTGAAGCTTTCTTT
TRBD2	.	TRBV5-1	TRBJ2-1	CASSSRTSGRYNEQFF	TGCGCCAGCAGCTCTCGGACTAGCGGGAGATACAATGAGCAGTTCTTC
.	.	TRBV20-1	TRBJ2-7	CSAQQRGGGYLSKQYF	TGCAGTGCTCAACAGAGGGGCGGAGGGTACCTCAGCAAGCAGTACTTC
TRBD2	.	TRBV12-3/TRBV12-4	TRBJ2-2	CASMRAGANTGELFF	TGTGCCAGCATGAGGGCGGGAGCGAACACCGGGGAGCTGTTTTTT
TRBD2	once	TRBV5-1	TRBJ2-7	CASSFNPILAGLAYEQYF	TGCGCCAGCAGCTTCAACCCTATCCTAGCGGGTCTAGCCTACGAGCAGTACTTC
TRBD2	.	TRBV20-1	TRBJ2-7	CSASGGGEERKQYF	TGCAGTGCTAGCGGGGGGGGCGAGGAACGCAAGCAGTACTTC
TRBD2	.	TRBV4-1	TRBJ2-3	CASSQGGVSGRDTQYF	TGCGCCAGCAGCCAAGGGGGCGTCAGCGGGAGAGATACGCAGTATTTT
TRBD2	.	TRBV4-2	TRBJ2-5	CASSQEPLAVQETQYF	TGTGCCAGCAGCCAAGAACCTCTAGCGGTACAAGAGACCCAGTACTTC
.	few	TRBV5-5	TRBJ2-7	CASSFQGGEQYF	TGTGCCAGCAGCTTTCAGGGAGGTGAGCAGTACTTC
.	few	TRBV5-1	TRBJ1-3	CASSSQGGSGNTIYF	TGCGCCAGCAGCTCTCAAGGGGGAAGTGGAAACACCATATATTTT
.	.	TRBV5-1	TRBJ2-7	CASSLDSVSSYEQYF	TGCGCCAGCAGCTTGGACAGTGTTAGCTCCTACGAGCAGTACTTC
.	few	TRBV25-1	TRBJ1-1	CASSMQKSKALF	TGTGCCAGCAGTATGCAGAAGAGTAAAGCTCTCTTT
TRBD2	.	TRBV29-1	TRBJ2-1	CSVDGGRALYNEQFF	TGCAGCGTTGATGGCGGGAGGGCCCTCTACAATGAGCAGTTCTTC
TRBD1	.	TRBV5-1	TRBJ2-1	CASSLIALAQGAVNEQFF	TGCGCCAGCAGCTTGATCGCGTTGGCACAGGGGGCGGTCAATGAGCAGTTCTTC
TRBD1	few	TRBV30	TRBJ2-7	CAWRDPGQGAKQYF	TGTGCCTGGAGGGATCCGGGACAGGGGGCGAAGCAGTACTTC
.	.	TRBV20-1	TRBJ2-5	CSARDSLRGFQETQYF	TGCAGTGCTAGGGACAGTCTTCGGGGCTTTCAAGAGACCCAGTACTTC
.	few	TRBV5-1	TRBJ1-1	CASSGPGHLNTEAFF	TGCGCCAGCAGCGGCCCCGGACACCTCAACACTGAAGCTTTCTTT
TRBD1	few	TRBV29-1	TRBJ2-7	CSVEEDRSYEQYF	TGCAGCGTTGAAGAGGACAGGTCCTACGAGCAGTACTTC
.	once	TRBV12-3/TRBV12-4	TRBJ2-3	CASTYPSTDTQYF	TGTGCCAGCACCTACCCTAGCACAGATACGCAGTATTTT
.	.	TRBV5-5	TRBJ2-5	CASSLFQRETQYF	TGTGCCAGCAGCTTGTTCCAGCGAGAGACCCAGTACTTC
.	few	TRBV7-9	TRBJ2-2	CASSFAMANTGELFF	TGTGCCAGCAGCTTCGCGATGGCCAACACCGGGGAGCTGTTTTTT
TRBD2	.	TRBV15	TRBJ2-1	CATKRGFLSYNEQFF	TGTGCCACCAAGCGGGGCTTCCTATCCTACAATGAGCAGTTCTTC
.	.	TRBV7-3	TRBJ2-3	CASSFQGGGTDTQYF	TGTGCCAGCAGCTTCCAGGGCGGGGGCACAGATACGCAGTATTTT
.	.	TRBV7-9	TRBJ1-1	CASSLGGGVGAEAFF	TGTGCCAGCAGCTTAGGGGGAGGCGTAGGGGCTGAAGCTTTCTTT
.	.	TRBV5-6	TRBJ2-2	CASSLLPWELFF	TGTGCCAGCAGCTTACTCCCCTGGGAGCTGTTTTTT
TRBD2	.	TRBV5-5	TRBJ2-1	CASSLEASGTHEQFF	TGTGCCAGCAGCTTGGAGGCTAGCGGGACCCATGAGCAGTTCTTC
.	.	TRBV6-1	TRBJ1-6	CASSKGEGYSPLHF	TGTGCCAGCAGTAAAGGGGAGGGCTATTCACCCCTCCACTTT
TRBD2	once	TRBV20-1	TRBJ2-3	CSAKTGTSGPSSTDTQYF	TGCAGTGCTAAGACCGGGACTAGCGGGCCTTCTAGCACAGATACGCAGTATTTT
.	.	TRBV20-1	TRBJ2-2	CSGAGNTGELFF	TGCAGTGGGGCAGGAAACACCGGGGAGCTGTTTTTT
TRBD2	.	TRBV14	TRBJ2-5	CASSQDIRLAGVEETQYF	TGTGCCAGCAGCCAAGATATAAGACTAGCGGGAGTAGAGGAGACCCAGTACTTC
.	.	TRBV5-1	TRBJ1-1	CASSLYAGALGTEAFF	TGCGCCAGCAGCTTGTATGCGGGGGCGCTTGGCACTGAAGCTTTCTTT
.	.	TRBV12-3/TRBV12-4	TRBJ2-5	CASSYRGPETQYF	TGTGCCAGCAGTTATCGGGGCCCAGAGACCCAGTACTTC
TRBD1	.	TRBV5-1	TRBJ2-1	CASSGTGVYNEQFF	TGCGCCAGCAGCGGGACAGGGGTTTACAATGAGCAGTTCTTC
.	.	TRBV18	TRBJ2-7	CASSPKGFYEQYF	TGTGCCAGCTCACCAAAGGGCTTTTACGAGCAGTACTTC
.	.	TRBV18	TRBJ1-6	CASSPTGPFDSPLHF	TGTGCCAGCTCACCAACGGGACCCTTTGATTCACCCCTCCACTTT
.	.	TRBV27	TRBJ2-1	CASSYSPSRGWEDYNEQFF	TGTGCCAGCAGTTATAGCCCGTCAAGGGGATGGGAAGACTACAATGAGCAGTTCTTC
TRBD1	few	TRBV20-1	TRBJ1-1	CSARLEGANTEAFF	TGCAGTGCTAGGTTGGAGGGGGCGAACACTGAAGCTTTCTTT
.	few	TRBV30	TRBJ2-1	CAWIRGSNEQFF	TGTGCCTGGATTAGAGGGTCCAATGAGCAGTTCTTC
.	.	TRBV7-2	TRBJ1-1	CASSLEVMNTEAFF	TGTGCCAGCAGCTTAGAAGTTATGAACACTGAAGCTTTCTTT
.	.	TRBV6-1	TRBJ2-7	CASSTLTGSEQYF	TGTGCCAGCAGTACACTTACAGGGTCCGAGCAGTACTTC
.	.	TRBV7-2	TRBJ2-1	CASSLGSGIRVYNEQFF	TGTGCCAGCAGCTTAGGGAGTGGTATAAGAGTCTACAATGAGCAGTTCTTC
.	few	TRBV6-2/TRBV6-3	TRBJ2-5	CASSPYGGLSRGRETQYF	TGTGCCAGCAGTCCCTATGGGGGACTTAGCCGGGGGCGAGAGACCCAGTACTTC
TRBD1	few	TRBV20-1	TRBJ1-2	CSAKGQGRGYTF	TGCAGTGCAAAGGGACAGGGAAGAGGCTACACCTTC
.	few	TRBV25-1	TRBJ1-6	CASSLGGSGSPLHF	TGTGCCAGCAGCCTCGGGGGCAGCGGTTCACCCCTCCACTTT
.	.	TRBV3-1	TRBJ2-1	CASSQAGNNEQFF	TGTGCCAGCAGCCAAGCCGGAAACAATGAGCAGTTCTTC
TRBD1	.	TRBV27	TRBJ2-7	CASSFLGQGSYEQYF	TGTGCCAGCAGTTTCCTGGGACAGGGTTCCTACGAGCAGTACTTC
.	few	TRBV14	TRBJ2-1	CASSQVGRWYNEQFF	TGTGCCAGCAGCCAAGTAGGTCGCTGGTACAATGAGCAGTTCTTC
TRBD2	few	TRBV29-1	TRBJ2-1	CSVEGREGHFSYNEQFF	TGCAGCGTTGAGGGGCGGGAGGGCCACTTCTCCTACAATGAGCAGTTCTTC